Below, 15 T cell receptor beta chains from the same sample are listed, as sequenced in a study of cytomegalovirus exposure and HLA in healthy donors (dated by TCRdb to about 2017). The method was the immunoSEQ multiplex PCR assay. For the multiplex PCR, a mixture combining 60 forward primers for TCR Vbeta segments and 13 reverse primers for TCR Jbeta segments was used. Here the immuneACCESS table is served through TCRdb, limited to in-frame sequences with V and J called. Missing clones are a known gap in these copies; in checked studies unresolved V genes cover under half, and the rest lacks a known reason. In this sample's table one finds around 52,000 clones. In total, the top ten clones hold 20% to 30% of the sample. Specimen: PBMCs. The origin of the receptors is a man aged 35 to 55 in good health and CMV-seropositive.

CDR3 nucleotides: TGTGCCAGCTCACCGACTAGCCATGAGCAGTTCTTC. It yields the protein CASSPTSHEQFF. V and J are TRBV18 and TRBJ2-1, with 7 positions matching TRBD2. Germline CDR1 and CDR2: KGHSH and LQKENI. The trim removed 3 bases at V and 8 bases at J, leaving 1 base unmatched. The CDR3 spans 12 residues.

The CDR3 DNA sequence: TGTGCCAGCAGCTACTACACCGGGGAGCTGTTTTTT. This sequence encodes CASSYYTGELFF. V usage is TRBV7-2 and J usage is TRBJ2-2; D call uncertain. Trimming removed 4 bases at V and 3 bases at J, with 3 bases between. The CDR3 consists of 12 residues. Germline CDR1 is SGHTA and CDR2 is FQGNSA.

The rearrangement uses TRBV5-1 and TRBJ2-5, with TRBD1 matching 9 bases. V gave up 0 bases and J gave up 5 bases; unmatched junction bases: 8. This CDR3 contains 16 residues. Germline CDR1 and CDR2: SGHRS and YFSETQ. The CDR3, as DNA: TGCGCCAGCAGCTTGGCCCCACAGGGGGCAGTGGAGACCCAGTACTTC. It translates to CASSLAPQGAVETQYF.

V is TRBV29-1 and J is TRBJ1-4; D may be TRBD1 (6 bases). The CDR3 is made up of 13 amino acids. Between the trimmed V and J ends, which lost 3 bases and 7 bases, there was a span of 12 bases. Germline V gene lookup returns CDR1 SQVTM and CDR2 ANQGSEA. The CDR3 loop reads CSVESGGAEKLFF. The CDR3 DNA is TGCAGCGTTGAGTCTGGGGGGGCTGAAAAACTGTTTTTT.

The rearrangement joins TRBV4-2 to TRBJ2-5; 13 positions agree with TRBD2. The J call could be wrong; TRBJ2-7 is a better fit for the DNA end. Germline assignment: CDR1 LGHNA and CDR2 YNFKEQ. This CDR3 comprises 16 residues. The CDR3 DNA is TGTGCCAGCAGCCAGGGGACTAGCGGGACTACCTACGAGCAGTACTTC. Its translation: CASSQGTSGTTYEQYF.

The genes are TRBV27 and TRBJ1-5, with D perhaps TRBD1 (5 bases). Germline V gene sequence: CDR1 MNHEY, CDR2 SMNVEV (reference sequence). V lost 2 bases and J 0 bases, leaving 11 bases between the germline ends. There are 16 residues in the CDR3. CDR3 residues: CASSLRLRGSNQPQHF. The CDR3 nucleotides are TGTGCCAGCAGTTTACGGCTAAGGGGTAGCAATCAGCCCCAGCATTTT.

The chain couples TRBV11-2 to TRBJ2-5; no definite D call. Trimming removed 4 bases from V and 5 bases from J, with 2 bases in between. This CDR3 has 10 amino acids. The germline gives CDR1 SGHAT, CDR2 FQNNGV. The CDR3 loop reads CASSSETQYF. The CDR3 DNA is TGTGCCAGCAGCTCGGAGACCCAGTACTTC.

This chain connects TRBV5-6 to TRBJ2-1; possible D gene TRBD2, 5 bases. The germline V gene encodes CDR1 SGHDT and CDR2 YYEEEE. V lost 0 bases and J 8 bases, leaving 18 bases between the germline ends. This CDR3 comprises 16 residues. DNA of the CDR3: TGTGCCAGCAGCTTGGCCGTGTTTGAACTAGGCGATGAGCAGTTCTTC. It codes for CASSLAVFELGDEQFF. Combining the CDR3 with reference TRBV5-6 and TRBJ2-1 gives the whole variable domain DAGVTQSPTHLIKTRGQQVTLRCSPKSGHDTVSWYQQALGQGPQFIFQYYEEEERQRGNFPDRFSGHQFPNYSSELNVNALLLGDSALYLCASSLAVFELGDEQFFGPGTRLTVL.

As regards this clone: One end of the junction fails to match germline, which may point to a read error. The chain couples TRBV7-7 to TRBJ2-5; TRBD1 agrees at 7 bases. Per germline, CDR1 SSHAT and CDR2 FNYEAQ (reference sequence). The CDR3 sequence is 12 residues long. For the CDR3, the DNA is TGTGCTAGCAGCGTACAGGGGGAGACCCAGTACTTC. It encodes CASSVQGETQYF.

The chain is built from TRBV9 and TRBJ2-5, with a tentative D call TRBD2 (7 bases). The V and J ends lost 1 base and 13 bases respectively, with 20 bases between them. The CDR3 totals 14 residues. Germline lookup yields CDR1 SGDLS and CDR2 YYNGEE. The DNA of the CDR3 is TGTGCCAGCAGCGTATCCAGGGACGGGGGGCTTGGGTACTTC. Its protein is CASSVSRDGGLGYF.

This clone shows up as medium-sized by frequency. This chain links TRBV18 with TRBJ2-7; 7 bases align to TRBD2. The CDR3 contains 12 residues. Trimming removed 3 bases from V and 5 bases from J; junction bases left unmatched: 1. CDR1 and CDR2 (germline): KGHSH, LQKENI. The CDR3 nucleotides read TGTGCCAGCTCACCGGGGGGGAACGAGCAGTACTTC. Translated, it gives CASSPGGNEQYF. The variable domain in full, with the rest retrieved from reference TRBV18 and TRBJ2-7, is NAGVMQNPRHLVRRRGQEARLRCSPMKGHSHVYWYRQLPEEGLKFMVYLQKENIIDESGMPKERFSAEFPKEGPSILRIQQVVRGDSAAYFCASSPGGNEQYFGPGTRLTVT.

The chain is built from TRBV28 and TRBJ2-6; perhaps TRBD1 as D (6 bases). The CDR3 sequence is 15 residues long. Per the germline V gene, CDR1 is MDHEN and CDR2 is SYDVKM. Trimming removed 6 bases from V and 0 bases from J, with 9 bases in between. CDR3 nucleotides: TGTGCCAGCAGCCGACAGGCCTCTGGGGCCAACGTCCTGACTTTC. Protein: CASSRQASGANVLTF. The full variable domain, with the rest looked up from reference TRBV28 and TRBJ2-6, is DVKVTQSSRYLVKRTGEKVFLECVQDMDHENMFWYRQDPGLGLRLIYFSYDVKMKEKGDIPEGYSVSREKKERFSLILESASTNQTSMYLCASSRQASGANVLTFGAGSRLTVL.

The rearrangement joins TRBV10-3 to TRBJ2-3; a possible D gene is TRBD2 (5 bases). The CDR3 totals 11 residues. Germline CDR1 ENHRY, CDR2 SYGVKD. The CDR3 DNA is TGTGCTAGCGCCAAAACAGATACGCAGTATTTT. This sequence encodes CASAKTDTQYF.

The chain carries TRBV7-8 and TRBJ1-5; TRBD1 matches 11 bases. Germline CDR1 SGHVS, CDR2 FQNEAQ. This CDR3 has 16 amino acids. With V trimmed by 5 bases and J by 3 bases, 6 bases remained unmatched. Here the CDR3 reads CASSLWTGGFNQPQHF. The CDR3 DNA follows: TGTGCCAGCAGCCTATGGACAGGGGGCTTCAATCAGCCCCAGCATTTT.

This CDR3 is CATMASISLASGGNNEQFF. CDR3 nucleotide sequence: TGTGCCACCATGGCCAGCATCAGTTTGGCTAGCGGGGGGAACAATGAGCAGTTCTTC. J is TRBJ2-1 and V is TRBV27, with 11 bases fitting TRBD2. Trimming removed 10 bases from V and 5 bases from J; junction bases left unmatched: 22. Germline assignment: CDR1 MNHEY and CDR2 SMNVEV (reference sequence). The CDR3 contains 19 residues.